This TCR beta chain was identified during a study of CD8 T cells in ankylosing spondylitis. This clonotype showed up many times. Antigen unknown. One entry per CDR3 protein results from TCRdb running MiXCR on the 5' RACE reads. The table has 500,000 or so distinct CDR3 sequences, roughly 5.3% seen once. Per the germline V gene, CDR1 is MNHEY and CDR2 is SVGEGT. Trimming pared 2 bases from V and 2 bases from J, leaving 9 bases between. The CDR3 totals 14 residues. General study points: Ankylosing spondylitis blood appeared to be characterized by a TCR beta motif of roughly eight highly homologous variants.

The genes are TRBV6-2 or TRBV6-3 and TRBJ1-2; D unclear. This TCR came from a male donor with ankylosing spondylitis. Sequencing used blood, either unsorted or a sorted T cell fraction (not recorded which). CDR3 in amino acids: CASSYGLMNYGYTF. For the CDR3, the DNA is TGTGCCAGCAGTTACGGGCTCATGAACTATGGCTACACCTTC.